This T cell receptor (beta chain) was profiled in a study of T-cell memory formation after mild COVID-19. Study observations and caveats: Contracting CD4+ clones were located mainly in CM and EM, and CD8+ clones in EMRA. Pre-infection memory harbored some responding clones, suggesting cross-reactive memory joined. Day 15 to 85 contracting clones showed balanced CD4/CD8; day 15 to 37 expanders favored CD4+.

Using constant-segment primers, 5'RACE produced TCR alpha and TCR beta cDNA libraries carrying sample barcodes and UMIs. One entry per CDR3 protein results from TCRdb running MiXCR on the 5' RACE reads. The table shows around 530,000 distinct CDR3 sequences, with less than 25% occurring only once. This clonotype was counted a few times. Antigen unknown. One end of the junction varies from germline; a read error may be responsible. Looked up from germline, CDR1 is SGHAT and CDR2 is FQDESV (reference sequence). The CDR3 contains 13 residues. The chain uses TRBV11-1 and TRBJ2-2; possibly TRBD1 for D (6 bases). The sequence was obtained from an adult woman who had mild COVID-19 (a few samples of this study predate the infection). Cell type and time point are not known. The sample comprised PBMCs or a T cell subset sorted from them (not recorded which). DNA of the CDR3: TGTGCCAGCAGCTTAGACTACGGGGACACCGAGATTTTT. Translated: CASSLDYGDTEIF.